The 26 T cell receptor beta chains below come from one sample, sequenced in a study of OX40 agonist ivuxolimab in advanced cancers. Sequenced by immunoSEQ multiplex PCR; TCRdb stores in-frame clones only, minus some. The sample lists approximately 35,000 clones, approximately 89% occurring once. The specimen comprised CD4+ or CD8+ T cells sorted from blood, sampled in a trial of the OX40 agonist ivuxolimab. These receptors all stem from an adult with an advanced solid tumor such as melanoma, head and neck, liver or kidney cancer.

The gene calls are TRBV2 and TRBJ2-7; 9 positions agree with TRBD1. The V and J ends lost 8 bases and 5 bases, in that order; junction bases with no gene match: 4. The CDR3 is 12 amino acids. Per the germline V gene, CDR1 is SNHLY and CDR2 is FYNNEI. The CDR3 loop reads CASRDRVDEQYF. The DNA for the CDR3 is TGTGCCAGCCGGGACAGGGTCGACGAGCAGTACTTC.

V and J are TRBV27 and TRBJ1-2; maybe TRBD1 (5 bases). Germline V gene data show CDR1 as MNHEY and CDR2 as SMNVEV (reference sequence). V dropped 4 bases and J dropped 0 bases, with 18 bases sitting between them. The CDR3 is made up of 17 amino acids. The DNA for the CDR3 is TGTGCCAGCAGTTCGAGAACCGGGACGGGAGCTAACTATGGCTACACCTTC. Its translation: CASSSRTGTGANYGYTF.

In this sample, this clone turned up once. This rearrangement joins TRBV19 to TRBJ2-5; 12 bases align to TRBD2. This CDR3 contains 17 residues. In germline, CDR1 is LNHDA, CDR2 SQIVND (reference sequence). With V trimmed by 2 bases and J by 0 bases, 4 bases remained unmatched. The DNA for the CDR3 is TGTGCCAGTAGTATACGACTAGCGGGAGTTAACCAAGAGACCCAGTACTTC. Translating it yields CASSIRLAGVNQETQYF.

The V gene is TRBV23-1, the J gene TRBJ2-1, with TRBD2 as a possible D gene (6 bases). TRBV23-1 is recorded as an ORF, its role being uncertain. V lost 3 bases and J lost 7, with 22 bases in between. CDR3 size: 17 residues. CDR3 sequence: CASSHPRDSGRSNEQFF. The CDR3 DNA is TGCGCCAGCAGTCACCCTCGGGACTCAGGAAGGAGTAATGAGCAGTTCTTC.

The CDR3 sequence is CASSLDGDSYRYGYTF. The CDR3, as DNA: TGTGCCAGCAGCTTAGACGGGGATTCATACCGATATGGCTACACCTTC. This chain joins TRBV7-9 and TRBJ1-2, with no clear D. There are 16 residues in the CDR3. Germline lookup yields CDR1 SEHNR and CDR2 FQNEAQ (reference sequence). V gave up 1 base and J gave up 5 bases, with 17 bases separating them.

The chain links TRBV4-1 to TRBJ1-1; D is unclear. The CDR3 loop spans 14 amino acids. V dropped 3 bases and J dropped 0 bases, with 8 bases sitting between them. Germline values: CDR1 MGHRA, CDR2 YSYEKL. This CDR3 reads CASSHGGLNTEAFF. CDR3 DNA: TGCGCCAGCAGCCATGGAGGGTTGAACACTGAAGCTTTCTTT.

This sequence joins TRBV27 and TRBJ1-5, with a tentative D call TRBD1 (5 bases). Germline CDR1 reads MNHEY; CDR2 reads SMNVEV (reference sequence). CDR3 size: 13 residues. Trimming stripped 7 bases from V and 7 bases from J, with 14 bases between. CDR3 sequence reads: CASKLAGDQPQHF. For the CDR3, the DNA is TGTGCCAGCAAACTTGCGGGGGACCAGCCCCAGCATTTT.

The chain has TRBV4-2 and TRBJ1-2; a weak D match, TRBD1 (5 bases). In germline, CDR1 is LGHNA, CDR2 YNFKEQ. The V gene lost 3 bases and the J gene lost 8 bases, with 19 bases spanning the gap. This CDR3 contains 15 residues. CDR3 bases: TGTGCCAGCAGCCATCCCCTGGGAGGGGCGCGGGGCTACACCTTC. This translates into CASSHPLGGARGYTF.

This chain links TRBV15 with TRBJ2-7; TRBD1 matches at 9 bases. The CDR3 is 14 amino acids. V gave up 5 bases and J gave up 6 bases; unmatched junction bases: 8. CDR1 and CDR2 from the germline V gene are LNHNV and YYDKDF (reference sequence). This chain's CDR3 is CATSRDRELPEQYF. The CDR3 coding sequence is TGTGCCACCAGCCGGGACAGGGAACTTCCCGAGCAGTACTTC.

V usage is TRBV29-1 and J usage is TRBJ1-2; D possibly corresponds to TRBD1 (6 bases). Between the trimmed V and J ends, which lost 1 base and 7 bases, there was a span of 13 bases. The length of the CDR3 is 13 residues. Germline CDR1 reads SQVTM; CDR2 reads ANQGSEA. CDR3 sequence reads: CSVEVGGALGYTF. Written as DNA, the CDR3 is TGCAGCGTTGAAGTAGGGGGGGCTCTTGGCTACACCTTC.

This chain uses TRBV11-2 with TRBJ2-7; either TRBD1 or TRBD2 may fit D (6 bases each). CDR1 is SGHAT and CDR2 is FQNNGV in the germline V gene. With 0 bases removed from V and 7 bases from J, the gap between germline ends came to 16 bases. The CDR3 has 15 amino acids. CDR3 nucleotides: TGTGCCAGCAGCTTAGAGGGATTGGGGGGCCTGGAGCAGTACTTC. Its protein is CASSLEGLGGLEQYF.

The chain links TRBV29-1 to TRBJ2-1; 9 bases are a match to TRBD1. Germline-derived CDR1 and CDR2 are SQVTM and ANQGSEA. Losses at the gene ends were 6 bases for V and 8 bases for J; bases not matched to a gene: 8. The CDR3 loop spans 13 amino acids. CDR3 sequence reads: CSVSGTGLHEQFF. CDR3 sequence (DNA): TGCAGCGTGTCCGGGACAGGGCTCCATGAGCAGTTCTTC.

V usage is TRBV21-1 and J usage is TRBJ2-1; the table's D gene call, TRBD2, was not cross checked with the DNA. TRBV21-1 is a pseudogene locus. This CDR3 comprises 15 residues. This CDR3 reads CASSKSGRVVPEQFF. CDR3 sequence (DNA): TGTGCCAGCAGCAAAAGCGGGAGGGTGGTCCCTGAGCAGTTCTTC.

This chain uses TRBV7-9 with TRBJ2-2, with D hard to call. V was shortened by 3 bases and J by 6 bases, with 5 bases between the two germline ends. The CDR3 runs 12 residues. Per germline, CDR1 SEHNR and CDR2 FQNEAQ (reference sequence). The CDR3: CASSFSPGELFF. DNA for the CDR3: TGTGCCAGCAGCTTCAGTCCCGGGGAGCTGTTTTTT. The variable domain in full, with the rest retrieved from reference TRBV7-9 and TRBJ2-2, is DTGVSQNPRHKITKRGQNVTFRCDPISEHNRLYWYRQTLGQGPEFLTYFQNEAQLEKSRLLSDRFSAERPKGSFSTLEIQRTEQGDSAMYLCASSFSPGELFFGEGSRLTVL.

The chain links TRBV6-1 to TRBJ1-1, with D perhaps TRBD1 (5 bases). CDR3 length equals 13 residues. Per germline, CDR1 MNHNS and CDR2 SASEGT. V was pared by 4 bases and J by 5 bases, with 11 bases between. CDR3 bases: TGTGCCAGCAGTGCTCCTGGGGGGACTGAAGCTTTCTTT. Protein product: CASSAPGGTEAFF.

The chain employs TRBV9 and TRBJ2-1; the D call may be TRBD1 or TRBD2 (5 bases each). This CDR3 has 13 residues. Germline values: CDR1 SGDLS, CDR2 YYNGEE. The V end lost 0 bases, the J end lost 9 bases, and 10 bases lay between the germline ends. The CDR3 bases are TGTGCCAGCAGCGTAGATGGGGGAAGTGAGCAGTTCTTC. Translating it yields CASSVDGGSEQFF. The full variable domain, its missing parts supplied by reference TRBV9 and TRBJ2-1, is DSGVTQTPKHLITATGQRVTLRCSPRSGDLSVYWYQQSLDQGLQFLIQYYNGEERAKGNILERFSAQQFPDLHSELNLSSLELGDSALYFCASSVDGGSEQFFGPGTRLTVL.

The rearrangement joins TRBV7-9 to TRBJ2-7; 9 bases map to TRBD2. Germline loops: CDR1 SEHNR, CDR2 FQNEAQ (reference sequence). V was pared by 5 bases and J by 7 bases, with 9 bases of the junction left unmatched. CDR3 length: 14 residues. CDR3 residues: CASSLGASGEEQYF. In DNA form, the CDR3 reads TGTGCCAGCAGCCTCGGGGCTAGCGGGGAGGAGCAGTACTTC.

This sequence joins TRBV19 and TRBJ1-5; TRBD1 aligns across 7 bases. The germline V gene has CDR1 LNHDA and CDR2 SQIVND (reference sequence). The V and J ends lost 1 base and 4 bases, in that order; junction bases with no gene match: 4. The CDR3 contains 15 residues. The CDR3 is CASSIADRANQPQHF. CDR3 bases: TGTGCCAGTAGTATAGCAGACAGGGCAAATCAGCCCCAGCATTTT.

This chain connects TRBV13 to TRBJ2-5, with 9 nucleotides matching TRBD2. Germline CDR1 PRHDT, CDR2 FYEKMQ (reference sequence). J gave up 1 base and V 1 base, and 16 bases lay outside the gene matches. The CDR3 spans 20 residues. In DNA, the CDR3 is TGTGCCAGCAGCTTAGCTAGCGGGGACTATACCAACCACCCCCAAGAGACCCAGTACTTC. Protein: CASSLASGDYTNHPQETQYF.

This chain uses TRBV5-6 with TRBJ2-1; D call uncertain. Trimming shortened V by 5 bases and J by 0 bases, and 12 bases separated the two germline ends. CDR1 and CDR2 (germline): SGHDT, YYEEEE. This CDR3 is built from 15 residues. Here the CDR3 DNA reads TGTGCCAGCAGATTAGGCTACAACTCCTACAATGAGCAGTTCTTC. This translates into CASRLGYNSYNEQFF.

About this clone itself: Other nucleotide sequences in the sample specify the same CDR3. The CDR3 loop reads CASSPGTYEQYF. The CDR3 DNA reads as TGTGCCAGTAGTCCCGGTACCTACGAGCAGTACTTC. This chain uses TRBV19 with TRBJ2-7; D is undetermined. The length of the CDR3 is 12 residues. The germline CDR1 and CDR2 sequences are LNHDA and SQIVND (reference sequence). The germline V and J ends were trimmed by 5 bases and 2 bases, with 7 bases remaining between them. The variable domain in full, with the rest retrieved from reference TRBV19 and TRBJ2-7, is DGGITQSPKYLFRKEGQNVTLSCEQNLNHDAMYWYRQDPGQGLRLIYYSQIVNDFQKGDIAEGYSVSREKKESFPLTVTSAQKNPTAFYLCASSPGTYEQYFGPGTRLTVT.

A single count supports this clone. V and J are TRBV27 and TRBJ2-7, with 9 positions matching TRBD1. V shed 3 bases and J 5 bases; nucleotides not matched to a gene: 5. The CDR3 is 14 residues long. CDR1 is MNHEY, CDR2 SMNVEV, per germline (reference sequence). CDR3 in DNA: TGTGCCAGCAGTTTGGGACAGGGATGGGACGAGCAGTACTTC. This encodes CASSLGQGWDEQYF.

The J gene is TRBJ2-7, the V gene TRBV28; the match to TRBD2 covers 8 bases. CDR1 and CDR2 from the germline V gene are MDHEN and SYDVKM. This CDR3 is 18 amino acids long. With 5 bases clipped from V and 4 bases from J, the junction kept 19 bases outside the gene matches. In nucleotides, the CDR3 is TGTGCCAGCAGTCCACCCCCCCGGACTAGCCGACCGATATACGAGCAGTACTTC. This gives the protein CASSPPPRTSRPIYEQYF.

The rearrangement joins TRBV19 to TRBJ1-5, with TRBD1 matching 10 bases. This CDR3 has 16 amino acids. The V and J ends lost 1 base and 10 bases, in that order; junction bases with no gene match: 10. Germline CDR1 and CDR2: LNHDA and SQIVND (reference sequence). In DNA, the CDR3 is TGTGCCAGTAGTATAGTGGGGACAGGGGTCCACTTTCCCCAGCATTTT. It is translated as CASSIVGTGVHFPQHF. Drawing the rest from reference TRBV19 and TRBJ1-5, the complete variable domain is DGGITQSPKYLFRKEGQNVTLSCEQNLNHDAMYWYRQDPGQGLRLIYYSQIVNDFQKGDIAEGYSVSREKKESFPLTVTSAQKNPTAFYLCASSIVGTGVHFPQHFGDGTRLSIL.

The chain uses TRBV5-1 and TRBJ2-1; D possibly corresponds to TRBD1 (6 bases). Germline CDR1 reads SGHRS; CDR2 reads YFSETQ. V was shortened by 4 bases and J by 10 bases, with 9 bases between the two germline ends. CDR3 length: 11 residues. CDR3 in amino acids: CASSQGNEQFF. In DNA form, the CDR3 reads TGCGCCAGCAGCCAGGGGAACGAGCAGTTCTTC.

The chain combines TRBV4-1 with TRBJ2-7; D unresolved. The CDR3 length is 12 residues. Trimming cost V 3 bases and J 6 bases, with 9 bases left between them. Germline CDR1 reads MGHRA; CDR2 reads YSYEKL. CDR3 protein: CASSQRSGEQYF. Written as DNA, the CDR3 is TGCGCCAGCAGCCAGAGGAGTGGCGAGCAGTACTTC.